This passage covers 21 T cell receptor beta chains from one sample sequenced in a study of T-cell reconstitution after alpha-beta-depleted transplantation in children. A library of TCRbeta sequences, prepared with unique molecular identifiers, was generated. TCRdb independently ran MiXCR on the PCR reads; one entry per CDR3 protein. Among hundreds of thousands of distinct CDR3 sequences listed, 32% were seen once. Sequenced material: PBMCs from the stem cell graft donor, taken from the stem cell graft. Receptor source: a human donor who donated a stem cell graft to a child with aplastic anemia.

The chain links TRBV19 to TRBJ1-5, with 8 bases lining up with TRBD1. The CDR3 sequence is 18 residues long. CDR1 and CDR2 from the germline V gene are LNHDA and SQIVND (reference sequence). J was trimmed by 0 bases and V by 4 bases; bases with no gene match: 11. The CDR3, as DNA: TGTGCCAGTAGTACCCTCAGGACAGGGCACTATAGCAATCAGCCCCAGCATTTT. Residues: CASSTLRTGHYSNQPQHF. The whole variable domain, filled in from reference TRBV19 and TRBJ1-5, reads DGGITQSPKYLFRKEGQNVTLSCEQNLNHDAMYWYRQDPGQGLRLIYYSQIVNDFQKGDIAEGYSVSREKKESFPLTVTSAQKNPTAFYLCASSTLRTGHYSNQPQHFGDGTRLSIL.

The V gene is TRBV27, the J gene TRBJ1-1; D is unresolved. V was shortened by 5 bases and J by 5 bases, with 12 bases between the two germline ends. The V gene's germline CDR1 is MNHEY and CDR2 SMNVEV (reference sequence). The CDR3 sequence is 13 residues long. The CDR3 protein is CASSPHWGTEAFF. DNA of the CDR3: TGTGCCAGCAGTCCCCACTGGGGAACTGAAGCTTTCTTT.

The chain joins TRBV13 to TRBJ2-5, with TRBD1 matching 10 bases. The germline CDR1 and CDR2 sequences are PRHDT and FYEKMQ (reference sequence). There are 14 residues in the CDR3. V trimming: 6 bases; J trimming: 5 bases; junction bases outside the gene matches: 6. The CDR3 sequence: CASSPDRGWETQYF. CDR3 sequence (DNA): TGTGCCAGCAGTCCGGACAGGGGGTGGGAGACCCAGTACTTC.

In its sample, this clonotype was seen a few times. The chain recombines TRBV11-2 with TRBJ1-6, with 7 bases aligning to TRBD1. Germline CDR1 is SGHAT and CDR2 is FQNNGV. The CDR3 is 16 amino acids. The junction had 4 bases not matched to a gene; V was cut back by 1 base and J by 4 bases. The CDR3 here is CASSLAGQLYNSPLHF. In DNA, the CDR3 is TGTGCCAGCAGCTTAGCGGGACAGCTTTATAATTCACCCCTCCACTTT.

This clonotype turned up a few times. The V gene is TRBV12-3 or TRBV12-4, the J gene TRBJ2-1, with 7 positions matching TRBD2. V dropped 6 bases and J dropped 8; count of bases not matched to a gene: 16. The CDR3 spans 16 residues. DNA of the CDR3: TGTGCCAGCAGAGCCCCTAGCGGACTCTCTGGAGATGAGCAGTTCTTC. The encoded protein is CASRAPSGLSGDEQFF.

J is TRBJ1-3 and V is TRBV11-2, with 9 positions matching TRBD1. The J segment lost 3 bases and the V segment lost 4 bases, leaving 7 bases of the junction unmatched. The CDR3 is made up of 16 amino acids. The germline CDR1 and CDR2 sequences are SGHAT and FQNNGV. The CDR3 protein is CASSSTGGAFGNTIYF. CDR3 DNA: TGTGCCAGCAGCTCCACAGGGGGCGCGTTTGGAAACACCATATATTTT.

The J gene is TRBJ2-3, the V gene TRBV7-8; D is unresolved. Trimming pared 4 bases from V and 0 bases from J, leaving 11 bases between. The CDR3 consists of 15 residues. Germline CDR1 SGHVS, CDR2 FQNEAQ. The CDR3: CASSYGRLSTDTQYF. The CDR3 nucleotides are TGTGCCAGCAGCTACGGACGGCTGAGCACAGATACGCAGTATTTT.

The chain couples TRBV5-1 to TRBJ2-5; 10 bases are a match to TRBD2. This CDR3 contains 14 residues. Germline CDR1 SGHRS, CDR2 YFSETQ. V was pared by 4 bases and J by 3 bases, with 3 bases of the junction left unmatched. CDR3 protein: CASSRLAGEETQYF. In DNA, the CDR3 is TGCGCCAGCAGCCGGCTAGCGGGAGAAGAGACCCAGTACTTC.

This clonotype was seen a few times. The V and J genes are TRBV10-1 and TRBJ2-3, with a possible D match to TRBD2 (6 bases). Germline CDR1 and CDR2: WNHNN and SYGVQD (reference sequence). This CDR3 has 15 amino acids. The V gene lost 0 bases and the J gene lost 5 bases, with 12 bases spanning the gap. The CDR3 DNA is TGCGCCAGCAGTGAGTCCCTCCAAGCGGGAGATACGCAGTATTTT. This codes for CASSESLQAGDTQYF.

This clonotype was seen more than once but under ten times. This rearrangement joins TRBV27 to TRBJ2-1; D perhaps matches TRBD1 (7 bases). Trimming took off 4 bases at V and 6 bases at J, with 19 bases between the two ends. The CDR3 sequence is 16 residues long. Per the germline V gene, CDR1 is MNHEY and CDR2 is SMNVEV (reference sequence). CDR3 in DNA: TGTGCCAGCAGTTACATGACAGGGAGGTTAGGCAATGAGCAGTTCTTC. This sequence encodes CASSYMTGRLGNEQFF.

The chain carries TRBV29-1 and TRBJ1-4; 8 bases line up with TRBD1. The CDR3 spans 14 residues. Trimming removed 2 bases from V and 4 bases from J; junction bases left unmatched: 3. Looked up from germline, CDR1 is SQVTM and CDR2 is ANQGSEA. CDR3 sequence: CSVEQGALNEKLFF. CDR3 in DNA: TGCAGCGTTGAACAGGGGGCGCTTAATGAAAAACTGTTTTTT.

In its sample, this clonotype was seen a few times. The chain combines TRBV20-1 with TRBJ2-3; D is undetermined. The V gene's germline CDR1 is DFQATT and CDR2 SNEGSKA (reference sequence). This CDR3 has 13 residues. The ends were cut back, 1 base at V and 4 bases at J, with 9 bases in the middle. CDR3 in amino acids: CSARVGKADTQYF. Written as DNA, the CDR3 is TGCAGTGCTAGAGTAGGCAAAGCAGATACGCAGTATTTT.

This clonotype has a handful of counts. The rearrangement uses TRBV5-1 and TRBJ2-2, with D unresolved. CDR1 is SGHRS, CDR2 YFSETQ, per germline. V was clipped by 6 bases and J by 0 bases, with 9 bases between them. CDR3 size: 14 residues. CDR3 sequence reads: CASTSTANTGELFF. Here the CDR3 DNA reads TGCGCCAGCACCTCGACTGCGAACACCGGGGAGCTGTTTTTT.

This clonotype occurred a few times. The chain is built from TRBV5-1 and TRBJ2-1; D tentatively reads TRBD1 or TRBD2 (6 bases each). V lost 4 bases and J lost 5, with 16 bases in between. This CDR3 is 15 amino acids long. Germline loops: CDR1 SGHRS, CDR2 YFSETQ. CDR3 loop: CASSLRTGAHNEQFF. The CDR3 nucleotides read TGCGCCAGCAGCCTCAGGACGGGGGCCCACAATGAGCAGTTCTTC.

This clonotype came up a few times. The chain links TRBV7-9 to TRBJ2-7, with TRBD2 identical over 9 bases. Germline V gene sequence: CDR1 SEHNR, CDR2 FQNEAQ (reference sequence). Germline trimming cut 5 bases from V and 6 bases from J; bases unmatched to any gene: 14. The CDR3 is 16 amino acids. CDR3 sequence: CASSPKLAGKGIEQYF. The CDR3 DNA is TGTGCCAGCAGCCCCAAACTAGCGGGCAAAGGTATCGAGCAGTACTTC.

This clonotype was recorded only once. J is TRBJ1-3 and V is TRBV5-4, with D uncertain. The CDR3 runs 18 residues. Trimming pared 0 bases from V and 3 bases from J, leaving 19 bases between. Germline V CDR1 and CDR2: SGHNT, YYREEE (reference sequence). This CDR3 is CASSLGSSGRTFGNTIYF. DNA for the CDR3: TGTGCCAGCAGCTTGGGTTCGTCGGGAAGGACGTTTGGAAACACCATATATTTT.

V usage is TRBV18 and J usage is TRBJ2-3, with TRBD2 as a possible D gene (6 bases). Germline loops: CDR1 KGHSH, CDR2 LQKENI. The CDR3 has 15 residues. Trimming took 0 bases from V and 4 from J, leaving 11 bases between them. This CDR3 is CASSPPIGGADTQYF. The DNA for the CDR3 is TGTGCCAGCTCACCACCGATTGGCGGGGCAGATACGCAGTATTTT.

This chain connects TRBV10-3 to TRBJ2-1, with D perhaps matching TRBD2 (5 bases). Germline CDR1 is ENHRY and CDR2 is SYGVKD. The CDR3 spans 12 residues. V was shortened by 6 bases and J by 4 bases, with 7 bases between the two germline ends. CDR3 nucleotide sequence: TGTGCCATCAGGGGAGAATACAATGAGCAGTTCTTC. Amino acid sequence: CAIRGEYNEQFF.

In this sample, this clonotype turned up a few times. The rearrangement uses TRBV15 and TRBJ2-7; unclear D gene. Germline CDR1 LNHNV, CDR2 YYDKDF (reference sequence). Trimming cost V 0 bases and J 7 bases, with 7 bases left between them. The CDR3 is made up of 12 amino acids. CDR3: CATSRDRWEQYF. The CDR3 DNA sequence: TGTGCCACCAGCAGAGATAGGTGGGAGCAGTACTTC.

The chain has TRBV29-1 and TRBJ2-7; 10 nucleotides agree with TRBD2. Germline-derived CDR1 and CDR2 are SQVTM and ANQGSEA. J gave up 0 bases and V 5 bases, and 7 bases lay outside the gene matches. CDR3 size: 15 residues. This chain's CDR3 is CSVLSSGGSSYEQYF. CDR3 nucleotide sequence: TGCAGCGTTCTTTCTAGCGGGGGAAGCTCCTACGAGCAGTACTTC.

This chain uses TRBV5-6 with TRBJ1-1, with D possibly matching TRBD1 (5 bases). This CDR3 has 14 residues. Germline CDR1 is SGHDT and CDR2 is YYEEEE. Trimming took 3 bases from V and 4 from J, leaving 13 bases between them. The CDR3 spells CASSWGGDVTEAFF. The DNA for the CDR3 is TGTGCCAGCAGCTGGGGGGGGGATGTCACTGAAGCTTTCTTT.